This TCR beta chain derives from a study of neurological immune-mediated disorders. General study points: No CDR3 amino acid sequences recurred among expanded clones across subjects, suggesting private repertoires in all groups.

This clonotype appeared many times. Its antigen is undetermined. Source material was 2 million unsorted PBMCs, stored at -80 °C in RNAlater. The cDNA was generated through 5'RACE incorporating 10-nucleotide random UMIs. Over 190 million TCR-beta sequences (from 15-18 subjects) were yielded by each sequencing run. In TCRdb, the 5' RACE reads were re-called with MiXCR into one record per CDR3 protein. The sample carries under 30,000 distinct CDR3 sequences, roughly 12% recorded once. This CDR3 has 13 residues. Trimming cost V 6 bases and J 4 bases, with 12 bases left between them. Material: PBMCs. This clonotype originated in a woman in her 40s with HTLV-1-associated myelopathy (HAM/TSP). This chain connects TRBV12-3 or TRBV12-4 to TRBJ1-2; possibly TRBD1 for D (6 bases). As DNA, the CDR3 is TGTGCCAGCAGGCAGGGGTTAGGCTATGGCTACACCTTC. Its protein is CASRQGLGYGYTF.